The T cell receptor (beta chain) described here comes from a study of blood T cells in healthy people across ages. Study at large: Template switching recovered approximately one barcoded beta molecule for every two T cells.

A second roughly 6 to 12 cycle PCR used barcoded and J-beta primers. Using its own MiXCR run on the 5' RACE reads, TCRdb lists one record per CDR3 protein. The table includes fewer than 700,000 distinct CDR3 sequences, 40% to 45% detected once. V lost 4 bases and J lost 4, with 13 bases in between. Per the germline V gene, CDR1 is GTSNPN and CDR2 is SVGIG (reference sequence). The CDR3 runs 13 residues. The V call is TRBV30, the J call TRBJ1-2; D perhaps matches TRBD1 (5 bases). Sequencing was performed on blood. The origin of this receptor is a man at least 80 years old in good health. CDR3 DNA sequence: TGTGCCTGGATAAGGGGCGCGAGCTATGGCTACACCTTC. Translation gives CAWIRGASYGYTF. The full variable domain, with the rest looked up from reference TRBV30 and TRBJ1-2, is SQTIHQWPATLVQPVGSPLSLECTVEGTSNPNLYWYRQAAGRGLQLLFYSVGIGQISSEVPQNLSASRPQDRQFILSSKKLLLSDSGFYLCAWIRGASYGYTFGSGTRLTVV.